Below are 31 T cell receptor beta chains sequenced from a single sample in a study of OX40 agonist ivuxolimab in advanced cancers. TCRdb keeps only in-frame clones here, not all; method: immunoSEQ multiplex PCR. Of tens of thousands of clones listed, 86% are singletons. The sequences come from CD4+ or CD8+ T cells sorted from blood, collected in a trial of the OX40 agonist ivuxolimab. The origin of the receptors is an adult with an advanced solid tumor such as melanoma, head and neck, liver or kidney cancer.

A remark on this clone: At one boundary the junction diverges from the germline segment, which might be a read error. This chain links TRBV18 with TRBJ1-2, with D perhaps TRBD1 (6 bases). Germline V lookup: CDR1 KGHSH, CDR2 LQKENI. This CDR3 is 13 amino acids long. CDR3 sequence (DNA): TGTGCCAGTTCACGGACAGCCAACTATGGCTACACCTTC. Protein: CASSRTANYGYTF.

This clone has more than one count but fewer than ten. The J gene is TRBJ2-1, the V gene TRBV5-5, with 8 positions matching TRBD2. Germline loops: CDR1 SGHKS, CDR2 YYEKEE (reference sequence). This CDR3 region has 17 residues. Trimming cost V 3 bases and J 5 bases; bases outside gene matches: 13. The CDR3 region is CASSWPGLVPSDNEQFF. The DNA of the CDR3 is TGTGCCAGCAGCTGGCCGGGACTAGTTCCTTCTGACAATGAGCAGTTCTTC.

The chain links TRBV6-1 to TRBJ2-1; a possible D gene is TRBD1 (5 bases). This CDR3 has 13 amino acids. The V end lost 2 bases, the J end lost 15 bases, and 17 bases lay between the germline ends. Germline assignment: CDR1 MNHNS and CDR2 SASEGT. The CDR3 here is CASSEYPGWTRFF. The CDR3 coding sequence is TGTGCCAGCAGTGAATATCCGGGTTGGACACGGTTCTTC.

With regard to this clone: Distinct nucleotide sequences in the sample also encode this CDR3. The chain combines TRBV27 with TRBJ1-5, with D possibly TRBD1 on 5 matching bases. V was pared by 5 bases and J by 0 bases, with 11 bases between. CDR3 length: 15 amino acids. Germline V gene sequence: CDR1 MNHEY, CDR2 SMNVEV (reference sequence). The CDR3: CASSPGHLSNQPQHF. CDR3 DNA: TGTGCCAGCAGTCCCGGACACCTTAGCAATCAGCCCCAGCATTTT.

This sequence joins TRBV7-2 and TRBJ2-7, with D tentatively TRBD1 (5 bases). Germline V gene lookup returns CDR1 SGHTA and CDR2 FQGNSA. The CDR3 has 14 amino acids. With 2 bases removed from V and 5 bases from J, the gap between germline ends came to 13 bases. The CDR3 loop reads CASSLRQGSHEQYF. CDR3 sequence (DNA): TGTGCCAGCAGCTTACGGCAGGGTTCACACGAGCAGTACTTC.

V usage is TRBV11-2 and J usage is TRBJ1-2, with 7 positions matching TRBD1. The CDR3 consists of 15 residues. The V gene's germline CDR1 is SGHAT and CDR2 FQNNGV. Losses at the gene ends were 3 bases for V and 1 base for J; bases not matched to a gene: 5. The CDR3 here is CASSFRGSDNYGYTF. As DNA, the CDR3 is TGTGCCAGCAGCTTCAGGGGGTCGGATAACTATGGCTACACCTTC.

The chain recombines TRBV10-1 with TRBJ2-5; D is possibly TRBD1 (5 bases). CDR1 and CDR2 (germline): WNHNN, SYGVQD (reference sequence). The CDR3 loop spans 14 amino acids. The V end lost 4 bases, the J end lost 5 bases, and 14 bases lay between the germline ends. The CDR3 here is CASSADIYGETQYF. CDR3 DNA: TGCGCCAGCAGTGCGGACATCTATGGGGAGACCCAGTACTTC.

A few counts support this clone. V is TRBV5-1 and J is TRBJ2-3; the match to TRBD2 covers 13 bases. Per germline, CDR1 SGHRS and CDR2 YFSETQ. The trim removed 4 bases at V and 3 bases at J, leaving 2 bases unmatched. The CDR3 has 15 amino acids. In DNA form, the CDR3 reads TGCGCCAGCAGCGAGACTAGCGGGAGGACAGATACGCAGTATTTT. Protein sequence: CASSETSGRTDTQYF.

The chain uses TRBV5-1 and TRBJ1-3; the D gene is possibly TRBD1 (6 bases). Trimming took 5 bases from V and 0 from J, leaving 9 bases between them. The germline gives CDR1 SGHRS, CDR2 YFSETQ. The CDR3 consists of 14 residues. For the CDR3, the DNA is TGCGCCAGCAGTTGGACAGACTCTGGAAACACCATATATTTT. This codes for CASSWTDSGNTIYF. Full variable domain (rest looked up from reference TRBV5-1 and TRBJ1-3): KAGVTQTPRYLIKTRGQQVTLSCSPISGHRSVSWYQQTPGQGLQFLFEYFSETQRNKGNFPGRFSGRQFSNSRSEMNVSTLELGDSALYLCASSWTDSGNTIYFGEGSWLTVV.

The rearrangement uses TRBV28 and TRBJ2-7, with no clear D. The CDR3 runs to 12 residues. Germline V gene sequence: CDR1 MDHEN, CDR2 SYDVKM. V lost 4 bases and J lost 6, with 10 bases in between. For the CDR3, the DNA is TGTGCCAGCAGTTCCCAGACGGTCGAGCAGTACTTC. It encodes CASSSQTVEQYF.

This chain joins TRBV29-1 and TRBJ2-5; maybe TRBD2 (6 bases). The CDR3 is 13 amino acids. Germline V gene lookup returns CDR1 SQVTM and CDR2 ANQGSEA. V lost 7 bases and J 2 bases, leaving 14 bases between the germline ends. CDR3 protein: CSAQKGTQETQYF. CDR3 bases: TGCAGCGCACAAAAGGGGACTCAAGAGACCCAGTACTTC.

The table lists this clone with a few counts. The genes are TRBV7-6 and TRBJ2-5, with 10 bases matching TRBD2. Germline CDR1 and CDR2: SGHVS and FNYEAQ. The CDR3 spans 17 residues. V lost 1 base, J lost 1 base, and 6 bases stayed unmatched. In DNA, the CDR3 is TGTGCCAGCAGCTTAGTCCTAGCGGGGGCCGCCCAAGAGACCCAGTACTTC. Its protein product is CASSLVLAGAAQETQYF. The whole variable domain, remainder taken from reference TRBV7-6 and TRBJ2-5, is GAGVSQSPRYKVTKRGQDVALRCDPISGHVSLYWYRQALGQGPEFLTYFNYEAQQDKSGLPNDRFSAERPEGSISTLTIQRTEQRDSAMYRCASSLVLAGAAQETQYFGPGTRLLVL.

The chain links TRBV28 to TRBJ1-6; D remains ambiguous. This CDR3 region has 9 residues. Germline-derived CDR1 and CDR2 are MDHEN and SYDVKM. The ends were cut back, 11 bases at V and 10 bases at J, with 6 bases in the middle. This CDR3 is CASGSPLHF. CDR3 DNA: TGTGCCTCGGGGTCACCCCTCCACTTT.

V is TRBV5-1 and J is TRBJ1-2; TRBD1 matches 7 bases. The CDR3 spans 12 residues. V lost 3 bases to trimming and J lost 6 bases; unmatched junction nucleotides: 2. Germline lookup yields CDR1 SGHRS and CDR2 YFSETQ. CDR3 sequence reads: CASSYDRDGYTF. CDR3 nucleotides: TGCGCCAGCAGCTACGACAGGGATGGCTACACCTTC.

The genes are TRBV5-1 and TRBJ2-1; 8 bases fit TRBD2. The CDR3 is 16 amino acids. Germline loops: CDR1 SGHRS, CDR2 YFSETQ. V trimming: 0 bases; J trimming: 7 bases; junction bases outside the gene matches: 9. The CDR3 DNA follows: TGCGCCAGCAGCTTGGTGAGCGGGAGCCGGTGGAATGAGCAGTTCTTC. This codes for CASSLVSGSRWNEQFF.

This CDR3 reads CASSRQGYGYTF. The CDR3 region has the DNA TGTGCCAGCAGTCGGCAAGGCTATGGCTACACCTTC. The rearrangement uses TRBV6-4 and TRBJ1-2; D is unresolved. Between the trimmed V and J ends, which lost 5 bases and 4 bases, there was a span of 8 bases. This CDR3 is built from 12 residues. The V gene's germline CDR1 is MRHNA and CDR2 SNTAGT.

The J gene is TRBJ2-2, the V gene TRBV19; the D is unclear. The V end lost 4 bases, the J end lost 1 base, and 10 bases lay between the germline ends. Germline V gives CDR1 LNHDA, CDR2 SQIVND (reference sequence). This CDR3 comprises 15 residues. The CDR3 DNA sequence: TGTGCCAGTAGTAACCCCTCTAAGAACACCGGGGAGCTGTTTTTT. This translates into CASSNPSKNTGELFF.

The rearrangement uses TRBV2 and TRBJ2-7; tentative D call: TRBD2 (6 bases). Germline CDR1 SNHLY, CDR2 FYNNEI. The V and J ends lost 2 bases and 0 bases respectively, with 26 bases between them. CDR3 length: 20 amino acids. The CDR3 sequence: CASSELAGYFGTSSSYEQYF. CDR3 in DNA: TGTGCCAGCAGTGAACTCGCGGGGTATTTCGGGACTTCCAGCTCCTACGAGCAGTACTTC.

CDR3 nucleotides: TGTGCCAGCAGCCCCGGGACAGGGGTCACTGAAGCTTTCTTT. This sequence encodes CASSPGTGVTEAFF. V gene TRBV28 combines with J gene TRBJ1-1; 10 positions match TRBD1. V lost 6 bases, J lost 4 bases, and 5 bases stayed unmatched. Germline V gene data show CDR1 as MDHEN and CDR2 as SYDVKM. The CDR3 totals 14 residues.

The gene calls are TRBV5-1 and TRBJ2-2, with TRBD2 matching 7 bases. After removal of 5 bases from V and 2 bases from J, the junction contained 9 bases not matched to a gene. Germline V gene lookup returns CDR1 SGHRS and CDR2 YFSETQ. This CDR3 has 16 residues. DNA for the CDR3: TGCGCCAGCAGAGCGGGATCCTATATTAACACCGGGGAGCTGTTTTTT. Its translation is CASRAGSYINTGELFF.

The chain links TRBV5-1 to TRBJ2-3; D is uncertain. CDR1 and CDR2 from the germline V gene are SGHRS and YFSETQ. The V and J ends lost 4 bases and 5 bases respectively, with 8 bases between them. This CDR3 has 12 residues. In nucleotides, the CDR3 is TGCGCCAGCAGCCGATCCGTAGATACGCAGTATTTT. Its translation: CASSRSVDTQYF.

This chain joins TRBV10-1 and TRBJ2-1; 8 nucleotides align to TRBD2. This CDR3 is 17 amino acids long. The junction had 14 bases not matched to a gene; V was cut back by 3 bases and J by 7 bases. Per germline, CDR1 WNHNN and CDR2 SYGVQD (reference sequence). CDR3 in DNA: TGCGCCAGCAGTGATGGGGGGAGCGGGAGTGTGTCGAATGAGCAGTTCTTC. This translates into CASSDGGSGSVSNEQFF.

Worth noting for this clone: Other DNA sequences in this sample translate to the same CDR3. The rearrangement links TRBV29-1 to TRBJ1-2, with D unresolved. V was shortened by 6 bases and J by 2 bases, with 10 bases between the two germline ends. In germline, CDR1 is SQVTM, CDR2 ANQGSEA. CDR3 size: 12 residues. The CDR3, as DNA: TGCAGCGTAGGAGAAGGGAACTATGGCTACACCTTC. Residues: CSVGEGNYGYTF. Filled out from reference TRBV29-1 and TRBJ1-2, the complete variable domain reads SAVISQKPSRDICQRGTSLTIQCQVDSQVTMMFWYRQQPGQSLTLIATANQGSEATYESGFVIDKFPISRPNLTFSTLTVSNMSPEDSSIYLCSVGEGNYGYTFGSGTRLTVV.

The gene calls are TRBV11-2 and TRBJ1-4; weak D call: TRBD1 (5 bases). Germline assignment: CDR1 SGHAT and CDR2 FQNNGV. This CDR3 spans 17 amino acids. Trimming removed 6 bases at V and 3 bases at J, with 20 bases between. The CDR3 region is CASSPRGPDPSNEKLFF. The CDR3 DNA is TGTGCCAGCAGTCCTAGGGGCCCGGATCCCTCTAATGAAAAACTGTTTTTT.

V gene TRBV6-1 combines with J gene TRBJ2-3, with D perhaps assigned TRBD1 or TRBD2 (5 bases each). CDR1 is MNHNS and CDR2 is SASEGT in the germline V gene. The ends were cut back, 2 bases at V and 4 bases at J, with 13 bases in the middle. The CDR3 length is 15 residues. CDR3 residues: CASSEFWGKADTQYF. The CDR3 region has the DNA TGTGCCAGCAGTGAATTCTGGGGGAAGGCAGATACGCAGTATTTT.

V is TRBV6-5 and J is TRBJ1-1; no clear D. CDR1 and CDR2 (germline): MNHEY, SVGAGI. The ends were cut back, 6 bases at V and 1 base at J, with 12 bases in the middle. CDR3 length equals 14 residues. CDR3 DNA sequence: TGTGCCAGCAGAGGCGGACCGGCGAACACTGAAGCTTTCTTT. This gives the protein CASRGGPANTEAFF.

This CDR3 reads CASSSSTSTRTNYGYTF. CDR3 bases: TGTGCCAGCAGCTCCTCGACATCTACTCGAACTAACTATGGCTACACCTTC. J is TRBJ1-2 and V is TRBV11-2; D remains unclear. V was shortened by 4 bases and J by 0 bases, with 18 bases between the two germline ends. The CDR3 contains 17 residues. Per germline, CDR1 SGHAT and CDR2 FQNNGV. Supplemented by reference TRBV11-2 and TRBJ1-2, the full variable domain reads EAGVAQSPRYKIIEKRQSVAFWCNPISGHATLYWYQQILGQGPKLLIQFQNNGVVDDSQLPKDRFSAERLKGVDSTLKIQPAKLEDSAVYLCASSSSTSTRTNYGYTFGSGTRLTVV.

The chain links TRBV4-3 to TRBJ1-5, with D perhaps TRBD1 (6 bases). Germline CDR1 reads LGHNA; CDR2 reads YSLEER. The CDR3 extends over 18 amino acids. Trimming took 0 bases from V and 7 from J, leaving 22 bases between them. CDR3 sequence: CASSQDLARGPLRQPQHF. The CDR3 bases are TGCGCCAGCAGCCAAGATTTGGCCCGGGGGCCCCTTAGGCAGCCCCAGCATTTT.

The rearrangement uses TRBV6-5 and TRBJ2-2; no firm D call. Between the trimmed V and J ends, which lost 2 bases and 4 bases, there was a span of 11 bases. From germline, CDR1 is MNHEY and CDR2 SVGAGI. This CDR3 region has 15 residues. The CDR3 region is CASSYEASSTGELFF. In nucleotides, the CDR3 is TGTGCCAGCAGTTACGAGGCTAGTAGCACCGGGGAGCTGTTTTTT.

This clone is labeled medium-sized (0.01 to 0.1%). The V and J genes are TRBV5-4 and TRBJ1-6; TRBD1 matches 7 bases. The junction had 3 bases not matched to a gene; V was cut back by 1 base and J by 8 bases. This CDR3 comprises 14 residues. CDR1 is SGHNT and CDR2 is YYREEE in the germline V gene (reference sequence). The CDR3 DNA reads TGTGCCAGCAGCTTGCGGGACAGTTATTCACCCCTCCACTTT. It codes for CASSLRDSYSPLHF.

The chain recombines TRBV7-3 with TRBJ2-5, with 14 nucleotides matching TRBD2. V dropped 5 bases and J dropped 4; count of bases not matched to a gene: 3. This CDR3 is 15 amino acids long. The germline V gene has CDR1 SGHTA and CDR2 FQGTGA. The chain's CDR3 is CASSQGLAGVETQYF. In DNA form, the CDR3 reads TGTGCCAGCAGCCAGGGACTAGCGGGAGTAGAGACCCAGTACTTC.